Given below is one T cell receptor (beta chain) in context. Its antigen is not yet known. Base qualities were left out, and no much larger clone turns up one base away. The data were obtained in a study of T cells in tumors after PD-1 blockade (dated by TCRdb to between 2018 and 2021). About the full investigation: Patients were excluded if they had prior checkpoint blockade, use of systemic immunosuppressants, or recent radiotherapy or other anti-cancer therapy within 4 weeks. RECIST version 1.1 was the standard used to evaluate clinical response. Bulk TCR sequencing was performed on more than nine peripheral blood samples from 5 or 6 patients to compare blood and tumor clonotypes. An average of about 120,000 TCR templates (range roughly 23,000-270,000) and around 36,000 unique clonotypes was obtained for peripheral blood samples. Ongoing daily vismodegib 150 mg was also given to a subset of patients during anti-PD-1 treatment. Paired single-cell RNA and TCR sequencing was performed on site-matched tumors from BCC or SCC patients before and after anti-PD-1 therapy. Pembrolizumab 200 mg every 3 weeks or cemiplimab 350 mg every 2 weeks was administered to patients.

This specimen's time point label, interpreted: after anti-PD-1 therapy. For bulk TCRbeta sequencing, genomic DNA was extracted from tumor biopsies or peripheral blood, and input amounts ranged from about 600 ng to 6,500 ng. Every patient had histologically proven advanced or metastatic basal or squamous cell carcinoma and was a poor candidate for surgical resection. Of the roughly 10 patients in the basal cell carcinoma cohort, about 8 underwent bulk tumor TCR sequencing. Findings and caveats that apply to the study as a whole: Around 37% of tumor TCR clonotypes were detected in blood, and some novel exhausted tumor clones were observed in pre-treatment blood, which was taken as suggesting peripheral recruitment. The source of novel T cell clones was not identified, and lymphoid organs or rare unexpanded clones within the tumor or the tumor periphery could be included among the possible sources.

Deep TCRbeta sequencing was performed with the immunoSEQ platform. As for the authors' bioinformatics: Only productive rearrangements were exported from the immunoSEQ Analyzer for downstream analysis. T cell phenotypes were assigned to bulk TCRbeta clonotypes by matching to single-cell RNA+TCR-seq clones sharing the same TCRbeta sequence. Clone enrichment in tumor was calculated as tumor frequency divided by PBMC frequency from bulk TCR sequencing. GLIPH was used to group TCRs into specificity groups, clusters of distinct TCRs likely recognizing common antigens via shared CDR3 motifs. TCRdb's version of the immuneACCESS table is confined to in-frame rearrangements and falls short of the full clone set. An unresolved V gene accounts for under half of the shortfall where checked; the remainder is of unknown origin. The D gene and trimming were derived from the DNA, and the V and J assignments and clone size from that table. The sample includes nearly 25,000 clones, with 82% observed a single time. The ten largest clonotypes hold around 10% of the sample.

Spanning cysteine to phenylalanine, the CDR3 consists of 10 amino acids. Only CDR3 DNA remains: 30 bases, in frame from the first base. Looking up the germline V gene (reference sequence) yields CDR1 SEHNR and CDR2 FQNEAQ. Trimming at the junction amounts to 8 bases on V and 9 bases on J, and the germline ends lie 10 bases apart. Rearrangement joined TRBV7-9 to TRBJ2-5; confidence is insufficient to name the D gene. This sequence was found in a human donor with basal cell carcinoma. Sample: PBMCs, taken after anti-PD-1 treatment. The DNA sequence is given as TGTGCCAGCGCCTCTAACGCCCAGTACTTC. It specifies CASASNAQYF.